One and the same sample provided the 13 T cell receptor beta chains below, sequenced in a study of spatial heterogeneity in lung cancer. Study-level points and caveats: The study found that expanded intratumoral alpha and beta TCR counts tracked tumor mutation counts.

TCRdb fed the 5' RACE reads into MiXCR, producing one record per CDR3 protein. The table shows around 8,100 distinct CDR3 sequences, with more than 13% occurring only once. What these receptors recognize is not known. Time point in this sample: sample taken at primary tumor resection. The source material was lung tumor tissue, sampled at surgery. Receptors originate from a female donor with early-stage non-small cell lung cancer.

This clonotype counts as medium-sized. This beta chain turned up in a library designed for alpha chains; as an off-target read, its abundance says little. This chain connects TRBV12-3 or TRBV12-4 to TRBJ1-2; the D gene is possibly TRBD1 (5 bases). CDR3 length equals 12 residues. Between the trimmed V and J ends, which lost 6 bases and 2 bases, there was a span of 7 bases. The CDR3 DNA is TGTGCCAGCAGAGGGGTAAACTATGGCTACACCTTC. Its protein product is CASRGVNYGYTF.

At least ten counts were recorded for this clonotype. This beta chain is an off-target read within a library intended for alpha chains, so its frequency means little. J is TRBJ2-7 and V is TRBV20-1, with D maybe TRBD1 (6 bases). CDR1 and CDR2 (germline): DFQATT, SNEGSKA (reference sequence). This CDR3 has 16 amino acids. V lost 0 bases to trimming and J lost 2 bases, with 17 bases between them. DNA for the CDR3: TGCAGTGCTAGAGATATGGGCAGGGGCTTGACCTACGAGCAGTACTTC. Residues: CSARDMGRGLTYEQYF.

Of note for this clonotype: For a library built for alpha chains, this beta chain is a stray read; little rests on its size. V gene TRBV2 combines with J gene TRBJ2-5, with 7 bases fitting TRBD2. J lost 2 bases, V lost 7 bases, and 10 bases had no gene match. Germline V CDR1 and CDR2: SNHLY, FYNNEI. This CDR3 has 15 residues. CDR3 coding DNA: TGTGCCAGCATCGGGTACGGGACTACACAAGAGACCCAGTACTTC. This codes for CASIGYGTTQETQYF.

In this sample, this clonotype turned up many times. Being off target in a library aimed at alpha chains, this beta chain has a size of little meaning. This chain links TRBV21-1 with TRBJ1-1. TRBV21-1 is tagged as a pseudogene. This CDR3 region has 14 residues. The CDR3 protein is CASGVYRTNTEAFF. The CDR3, as DNA: TGTGCCAGCGGGGTTTATAGAACTAACACTGAAGCTTTCTTT.

This clonotype is deemed medium-sized. At one end, the junction sequence differs from germline, possibly due to a read error. As an off-target read in a library built for alpha chains, this beta chain has a frequency of little significance. The CDR3 coding sequence is TGTGCCAGCAGCTTCACAGGGGTTGGAGACACCATATATTTT. Amino acids: CASSFTGVGDTIYF. The chain uses TRBV9 and TRBJ1-3; 7 nucleotides align to TRBD1. The CDR3 has 14 residues. The germline V gene has CDR1 SGDLS and CDR2 YYNGEE.

This clonotype is medium-sized in the sample. Since it is a stray read in a library aimed at alpha chains, this beta chain has a size that is not meaningful. CDR3 coding DNA: TGTGCCAGCAGCTCCCGACAGGGGATCCTGAGCTCTGGAAACACCATATATTTT. Amino acids: CASSSRQGILSSGNTIYF. V is TRBV14 and J is TRBJ1-3, with 8 bases identical to TRBD1. The trim removed 5 bases at V and 0 bases at J, leaving 12 bases unmatched. The CDR3 extends over 18 amino acids. Germline loops: CDR1 SGHDN, CDR2 FVKESK.

This clonotype was seen repeatedly, ten times or more. This beta chain lies outside the target of a library built for alpha chains; its clone size means little. The V and J genes are TRBV18 and TRBJ2-3, with D tentatively TRBD1 (5 bases). The CDR3 length is 19 residues. The V end lost 0 bases, the J end lost 4 bases, and 23 bases lay between the germline ends. Germline V CDR1 and CDR2: KGHSH, LQKENI. The CDR3 DNA reads TGTGCCAGCTCACCACCGCCAGGGTTCCATATATCCTACGCAGATACGCAGTATTTT. This encodes CASSPPPGFHISYADTQYF.

This clonotype is medium-sized. Since it is a stray read in a library aimed at alpha chains, this beta chain has a size that is not meaningful. This CDR3 reads CASSPPSSGTPLHF. The CDR3 DNA follows: TGTGCCAGCTCACCACCGAGCAGTGGAACACCCCTCCACTTT. This chain uses TRBV18 with TRBJ1-6, with D unresolved. The germline V gene has CDR1 KGHSH and CDR2 LQKENI. V was clipped by 0 bases and J by 11 bases, with 11 bases between them. The CDR3 runs 14 residues.

As regards this clonotype: In a library made to pick up alpha chains, this beta chain is a stray read with a size that means little. The chain has TRBV3-1 and TRBJ1-5, with D unclear. Germline assignment: CDR1 LGHDT and CDR2 YNNKEL (reference sequence). The CDR3 loop spans 13 amino acids. V was cut by 8 bases and J by 4 bases, with 12 bases left in between. CDR3 DNA sequence: TGTGCCAGCTCGCGGGTTGGGAATCAGCCCCAGCATTTT. Amino acid sequence: CASSRVGNQPQHF. Full variable domain (missing parts from reference TRBV3-1 and TRBJ1-5): DTAVSQTPKYLVTQMGNDKSIKCEQNLGHDTMYWYKQDSKKFLKIMFSYNNKELIINETVPNRFSPKSPDKAHLNLHINSLELGDSAVYFCASSRVGNQPQHFGDGTRLSIL.

This clonotype came up many times. This beta chain is a stray sequence in a library constructed for alpha chains; its clone size is not meaningful. V usage is TRBV7-8 and J usage is TRBJ1-2; the match to TRBD1 covers 9 bases. Germline V gene data show CDR1 as SGHVS and CDR2 as FQNEAQ. The CDR3 consists of 14 residues. V shed 6 bases, J shed 4 bases, and the junction held 6 bases outside the gene matches. The CDR3 spells CASSIADRGYGYTF. Here the CDR3 DNA reads TGTGCCAGCAGTATAGCGGACAGGGGCTATGGCTACACCTTC.

This clonotype is labeled as medium-sized. Being off target in a library aimed at alpha chains, this beta chain has a size of little meaning. This rearrangement joins TRBV2 to TRBJ2-4; no clear D. The CDR3 is 15 residues long. From germline, CDR1 is SNHLY and CDR2 FYNNEI. V lost 4 bases to trimming and J lost 0 bases, with 10 bases between them. The CDR3, as DNA: TGTGCCAGCAGTGGTTGGGATTTAGCCAAAAACATTCAGTACTTC. Residues: CASSGWDLAKNIQYF.

This clonotype is medium-sized. As an off-target read in a library built for alpha chains, this beta chain has a frequency of little significance. V and J are TRBV13 and TRBJ2-1; D is unresolved. Germline V lookup: CDR1 PRHDT, CDR2 FYEKMQ (reference sequence). Trimming took 3 bases from V and 9 from J, leaving 9 bases between them. The CDR3 has 12 amino acids. This CDR3 is CASSFPNGEQFF. As DNA, the CDR3 is TGTGCCAGCAGCTTTCCAAACGGTGAGCAGTTCTTC.

About this clonotype itself: As an off-target read in a library built for alpha chains, this beta chain has a frequency of little significance. The J gene is TRBJ1-5, the V gene TRBV27; D gene ambiguous. The germline V gene has CDR1 MNHEY and CDR2 SMNVEV (reference sequence). V lost 8 bases to trimming and J lost 7 bases, with 12 bases between them. The CDR3 covers 12 residues. In nucleotides, the CDR3 is TGTGCCAGCGGAGTGGGGTTCCAGCCCCAGCATTTT. Amino acid sequence: CASGVGFQPQHF.